This T cell receptor (beta chain) was observed in a study of T cell clonality in common variable immunodeficiency. General study findings and limits: Reportedly, TCR beta sequences from common variable immunodeficiency showed fewer deletions and N-nucleotide insertions.

Only a few counts were recorded for this clone. Its antigen is still unknown. The observed sequence ends 3 residues before the CDR3 terminus, with the missing tail filled in from the germline J gene. Germline lookup yields CDR1 DFQATT and CDR2 SNEGSKA (reference sequence). V was trimmed by 2 bases and J by 4 bases, leaving 17 bases between them. This CDR3 has 15 amino acids. Patients had low serum IgG, IgA and/or IgM and specific antibody deficiency. The CVID group had fewer than 19 females and roughly 30 males, mean age approximately 40. Caucasian heritage predominated among both patients and controls. Blood came from CVID subjects not ill and not taking immunomodulatory or immunosuppressive medication. Sequencing was performed with immunoSEQ multiplex PCR; in TCRdb, only in-frame clones are kept and a portion is missing. This sample carries some 25,000 clones, none of them present only once.

The rearrangement joins TRBV20-1 to TRBJ1-2; weak D call: TRBD1 (6 bases). This sequence was found in a human donor with common variable immunodeficiency. Sequenced: peripheral blood mononuclear cells. This CDR3 reads CSARKPQGGFYGYTF. The CDR3 DNA, read in part, is TGCAGTGCTAGAAAACCACAGGGAGGGTTCTATGGC.